The TCR beta chain under discussion was sequenced for a study of shared clonotypes between healthy human individuals. Naive CD8 cells lacked CD45RO, underwent positive selection for CCR7 and left out terminally differentiated effector memory CD45RA+ cells. Clones were sequenced by immunoSEQ multiplex PCR, and TCRdb holds only the in-frame ones, with some missing. The sample records about 2,200,000 clones, 90% to 95% being singletons. The V segment lost 4 bases and the J segment 1 base; nucleotides outside the gene matches: 7. This CDR3 has 16 residues. Germline V gene data show CDR1 as MNHEY and CDR2 as SMNVEV (reference sequence).

The source material was naive CD8+ T cells from PBMCs. The TCR sequence derives from a man aged 18 to 35 in good health. Some clones in this sample may be carry-over from other donors' samples. The chain combines TRBV27 with TRBJ2-3; 8 bases fit TRBD2. In DNA form, the CDR3 reads TGTGCCAGCAGTTCCATTTTTAGCGGGGGCACAGATACGCAGTATTTT. This encodes CASSSIFSGGTDTQYF.